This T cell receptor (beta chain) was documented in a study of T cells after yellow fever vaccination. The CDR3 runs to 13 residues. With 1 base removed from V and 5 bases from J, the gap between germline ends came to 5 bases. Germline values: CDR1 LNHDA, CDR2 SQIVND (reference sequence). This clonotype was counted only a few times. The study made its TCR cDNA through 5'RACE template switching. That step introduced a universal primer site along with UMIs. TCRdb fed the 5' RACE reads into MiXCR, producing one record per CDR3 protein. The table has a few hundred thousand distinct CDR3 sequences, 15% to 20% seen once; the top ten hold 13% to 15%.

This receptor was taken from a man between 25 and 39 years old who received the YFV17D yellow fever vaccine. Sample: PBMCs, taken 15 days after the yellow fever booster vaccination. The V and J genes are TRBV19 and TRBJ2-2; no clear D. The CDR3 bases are TGTGCCAGTAGTATAGTGGGGACCGGGGAGCTGTTTTTT. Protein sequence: CASSIVGTGELFF.